The T cell receptor (beta chain) under discussion was sequenced for a study of T cells in Graves' hyperthyroidism and ophthalmopathy. The CDR3 runs to 16 residues. Looked up from germline, CDR1 is SEHNR and CDR2 is FQNEAQ (reference sequence). V was clipped by 6 bases and J by 6 bases, with 24 bases between them. This clonotype was detected many times. TCR beta CDR3 region amplification was performed from RNA transcripts. A set of HTBI primers served as the primers for a first-round RT-PCR of the TCR CDR3. Each CDR3 protein is one row after TCRdb ran MiXCR on the multiplex PCR reads. The table includes about 380,000 distinct CDR3 sequences, 13% detected once.

The rearrangement joins TRBV7-9 to TRBJ2-7, with D possibly being TRBD1 (6 bases). Sequenced input: blood. The receptor comes from a man aged 30 to 45 with Graves' hyperthyroidism that later progressed to Graves' ophthalmopathy. The CDR3 is CASRSSEHRAPGEQYF. CDR3 DNA sequence: TGTGCCAGCAGATCTAGTGAACACAGGGCCCCCGGCGAGCAGTACTTC.